What follows describes a single T cell receptor beta chain. The data stem from a study of blood T cell repertoires in COVID-19. Looking at the study overall: The cDNA or gDNA used as material had been derived from T cells, B-cell-depleted T cells, or PBMCs.

From germline, CDR1 is SGHVS and CDR2 FQNEAQ. This CDR3 has 14 residues. The V and J ends lost 5 bases and 6 bases, in that order; junction bases with no gene match: 4. Repertoires were generated with immunoSEQ multiplex PCR, while TCRdb's copy carries only in-frame clones and drops some. The repertoire holds around 58,000 clones, with over 65% as singletons. The chain uses TRBV7-8 and TRBJ1-5; TRBD1 agrees at 10 bases. Material for sequencing was peripheral blood. This TCR came from a human donor in a cohort sampled during active COVID-19. Here the CDR3 reads CASSAGQGGQPQHF. In nucleotides, the CDR3 is TGTGCCAGCAGCGCCGGACAGGGGGGTCAGCCCCAGCATTTT.